This entry lists 30 T cell receptor beta chains sequenced from one sample in a study of cytotoxic CD8 clonotypes in ibrutinib-treated CLL. Sequencing used immunoSEQ multiplex PCR; TCRdb keeps in-frame clones, though not all of them. The sample has around 300,000 clones, roughly 80% seen once; the top ten hold roughly 7%. The source was PBMCs, collected before ibrutinib treatment. The receptors were gathered from a human donor with chronic lymphocytic leukemia.

The chain uses TRBV5-4 and TRBJ1-3, with 7 bases that match TRBD1. The V gene's germline CDR1 is SGHNT and CDR2 YYREEE (reference sequence). The ends lost 4 bases at V and 7 bases at J; junction bases unmatched: 8. The CDR3 runs to 14 residues. The CDR3 nucleotides read TGTGCCAGCAGCAGGACAGGTCCCGGGAACACCATATATTTT. Residues: CASSRTGPGNTIYF.

The rearrangement joins TRBV4-1 to TRBJ1-1; D perhaps matches TRBD1 (5 bases). CDR1 and CDR2 from the germline V gene are MGHRA and YSYEKL. This CDR3 comprises 15 residues. V was clipped by 1 base and J by 1 base, with 10 bases between them. The CDR3 is CASSQGGPANTEAFF. The CDR3 coding sequence is TGCGCCAGCAGCCAAGGGGGACCAGCGAACACTGAAGCTTTCTTT.

The chain employs TRBV29-1 and TRBJ2-7; D is undetermined. V lost 4 bases and J 2 bases, leaving 9 bases between the germline ends. This CDR3 comprises 12 residues. Germline V gene data show CDR1 as SQVTM and CDR2 as ANQGSEA. CDR3: CSVVATTYEQYF. Written as DNA, the CDR3 is TGCAGCGTTGTGGCGACAACCTACGAGCAGTACTTC.

This clone appeared a single time. The chain couples TRBV2 to TRBJ2-3; D possibly corresponds to TRBD2 (5 bases). The germline V and J ends were trimmed by 5 bases and 0 bases, with 21 bases remaining between them. CDR3 length: 18 residues. Germline CDR1 and CDR2: SNHLY and FYNNEI. The CDR3 loop is CASSFRSLSDLSTDTQYF. DNA for the CDR3: TGTGCCAGCAGTTTTCGTTCCCTTAGCGATCTGAGCACAGATACGCAGTATTTT. Complete variable domain (other parts from reference TRBV2 and TRBJ2-3): EPEVTQTPSHQVTQMGQEVILRCVPISNHLYFYWYRQILGQKVEFLVSFYNNEISEKSEIFDDQFSVERPDGSNFTLKIRSTKLEDSAMYFCASSFRSLSDLSTDTQYFGPGTRLTVL.

This chain joins TRBV5-4 and TRBJ1-2; D remains unclear. Per germline, CDR1 SGHNT and CDR2 YYREEE (reference sequence). CDR3 length: 14 residues. Between the trimmed V and J ends, which lost 0 bases and 3 bases, there was a span of 9 bases. The chain's CDR3 is CASSLEAQHYGYTF. DNA for the CDR3: TGTGCCAGCAGCTTGGAGGCCCAACACTATGGCTACACCTTC.

The chain uses TRBV7-2 and TRBJ2-4; 10 bases align to TRBD1. Germline V lookup: CDR1 SGHTA, CDR2 FQGNSA. J gave up 3 bases and V 2 bases, and 4 bases lay outside the gene matches. CDR3 length: 16 amino acids. The CDR3 here is CASSLMDRGDKNIQYF. CDR3 sequence (DNA): TGTGCCAGCAGCTTAATGGACAGGGGGGACAAAAACATTCAGTACTTC.

This CDR3 is CASRRQGDSNQPQHF. The CDR3 nucleotides read TGTGCCAGTAGACGACAGGGAGATAGCAATCAGCCCCAGCATTTT. The chain has TRBV19 and TRBJ1-5; 7 bases agree with TRBD1. The CDR3 is 15 amino acids. Germline V gene lookup returns CDR1 LNHDA and CDR2 SQIVND (reference sequence). With 6 bases clipped from V and 0 bases from J, the junction kept 5 bases outside the gene matches.

This clone was counted a few times. This sequence joins TRBV28 and TRBJ2-2, with D unclear. CDR3 size: 15 residues. V lost 2 bases to trimming and J lost 6 bases, with 13 bases between them. CDR1 and CDR2 from the germline V gene are MDHEN and SYDVKM. The DNA for the CDR3 is TGTGCCAGCAGTTTAGGTTTAGCTAGAGCCGGGGAGCTGTTTTTT. This translates into CASSLGLARAGELFF.

V gene TRBV5-4 combines with J gene TRBJ2-7; the D is unclear. Germline CDR1 is SGHNT and CDR2 is YYREEE (reference sequence). CDR3 size: 14 residues. V dropped 1 base and J dropped 2 bases, with 10 bases sitting between them. The DNA of the CDR3 is TGTGCCAGCAGCTTGCCTAAGCCACCCTACGAGCAGTACTTC. Protein sequence: CASSLPKPPYEQYF.

The rearrangement links TRBV5-4 to TRBJ2-2, with TRBD2 matching over 10 bases. There are 15 residues in the CDR3. V trimming: 5 bases; J trimming: 4 bases; junction bases outside the gene matches: 5. Germline CDR1 SGHNT, CDR2 YYREEE (reference sequence). In DNA form, the CDR3 reads TGTGCCAGCAGACGAGCGGGAGGGAGCACCGGGGAGCTGTTTTTT. Residues: CASRRAGGSTGELFF.

This chain joins TRBV29-1 and TRBJ2-7; D assignment may be TRBD1 or TRBD2 (5 bases each). Trimming stripped 5 bases from V and 3 bases from J, with 14 bases between. CDR3 size: 13 residues. Germline loops: CDR1 SQVTM, CDR2 ANQGSEA. In DNA form, the CDR3 reads TGCAGCGTTAGGACTTTTGGGGGCTACGAGCAGTACTTC. Translation gives CSVRTFGGYEQYF.

In this sample, this clone turned up once. The chain uses TRBV7-9 and TRBJ2-7; 11 positions agree with TRBD2. Germline trimming cut 4 bases from V and 4 bases from J; bases unmatched to any gene: 3. This CDR3 has 14 residues. CDR1 is SEHNR and CDR2 is FQNEAQ in the germline V gene (reference sequence). CDR3 sequence (DNA): TGTGCCAGCAGCTGGGGGACTAGCGGTTACGAGCAGTACTTC. Its translation: CASSWGTSGYEQYF.

The gene calls are TRBV9 and TRBJ1-1, with D perhaps matching TRBD1 (6 bases). The CDR3 is 14 residues long. V dropped 3 bases and J dropped 0 bases, with 9 bases sitting between them. Germline CDR1 and CDR2: SGDLS and YYNGEE. The CDR3 coding sequence is TGTGCCAGCAGCGGGACAGTCATGAACACTGAAGCTTTCTTT. Protein product: CASSGTVMNTEAFF.

This clone turned up a few times. The chain has TRBV6-5 and TRBJ2-1; possibly TRBD2 for D (5 bases). Per germline, CDR1 MNHEY and CDR2 SVGAGI. With 6 bases removed from V and 2 bases from J, the gap between germline ends came to 11 bases. The CDR3 consists of 14 residues. CDR3 loop: CASSRQLAYNEQFF. CDR3 nucleotides: TGTGCCAGCAGCCGACAACTAGCCTACAATGAGCAGTTCTTC.

The V gene is TRBV14, the J gene TRBJ2-4, with D uncertain. The V gene's germline CDR1 is SGHDN and CDR2 FVKESK. This CDR3 region has 16 residues. Between the trimmed V and J ends, which lost 1 base and 0 bases, there was a span of 10 bases. The CDR3 bases are TGTGCCAGCAGCCAAGGGCTTCTACTAGCCAAAAACATTCAGTACTTC. Its protein product is CASSQGLLLAKNIQYF.

The chain couples TRBV9 to TRBJ2-3; 7 positions agree with TRBD1. This CDR3 is built from 14 residues. V shed 6 bases, J shed 2 bases, and the junction held 6 bases outside the gene matches. CDR1 and CDR2 (germline): SGDLS, YYNGEE. The CDR3 reads CASTKGGFTDTQYF. The CDR3 DNA follows: TGTGCCAGCACTAAAGGGGGCTTCACAGATACGCAGTATTTT.

The chain recombines TRBV11-2 with TRBJ2-7, with TRBD1 identical over 8 bases. Germline CDR1 and CDR2: SGHAT and FQNNGV. The CDR3 consists of 15 residues. J gave up 2 bases and V 2 bases, and 5 bases lay outside the gene matches. As DNA, the CDR3 is TGTGCCAGCAGCTTACAGGGGGCGCAACCCTACGAGCAGTACTTC. This translates into CASSLQGAQPYEQYF.

Remarks on this clone: The junction departs from germline at one end; a sequencing error may be responsible. The rearrangement links TRBV7-7 to TRBJ2-1; the D is unclear. The CDR3 length is 15 residues. Germline lookup yields CDR1 SSHAT and CDR2 FNYEAQ (reference sequence). The CDR3 loop is CASSLDLLGQSEQFF. CDR3 in DNA: TGTGCTAGCAGCTTAGACCTCTTAGGGCAATCCGAGCAGTTCTTC.

The gene calls are TRBV11-2 and TRBJ1-1; possible D gene TRBD1, 6 bases. Germline V gene sequence: CDR1 SGHAT, CDR2 FQNNGV. Trimming took off 5 bases at V and 1 base at J, with 8 bases between the two ends. CDR3 length equals 13 residues. The DNA of the CDR3 is TGTGCCAGCAGCCAACAGGGGAACACTGAAGCTTTCTTT. Protein: CASSQQGNTEAFF.

This clone has a single count. V and J are TRBV5-1 and TRBJ2-5, with 8 bases identical to TRBD2. Germline V gives CDR1 SGHRS, CDR2 YFSETQ. The CDR3 has 16 amino acids. With 2 bases clipped from V and 5 bases from J, the junction kept 11 bases outside the gene matches. The CDR3 here is CASSFYPERERETQYF. The DNA for the CDR3 is TGCGCCAGCAGCTTTTATCCTGAGCGGGAGAGGGAGACCCAGTACTTC.

The chain is built from TRBV7-2 and TRBJ2-1, with 10 bases identical to TRBD2. V shed 2 bases, J shed 6 bases, and the junction held 4 bases outside the gene matches. The CDR3 has 15 amino acids. CDR1 and CDR2 (germline): SGHTA, FQGNSA. The CDR3 region is CASSLWSGRANEQFF. CDR3 bases: TGTGCCAGCAGCTTATGGAGCGGGAGGGCCAATGAGCAGTTCTTC.

V usage is TRBV21-1 and J usage is TRBJ2-7; TRBD1 was called by the table and not checked on the DNA. TRBV21-1 is designated a pseudogene. CDR3 length equals 16 residues. CDR3 sequence: CASSKGSREFGYEQYF. CDR3 bases: TGTGCCAGCAGCAAAGGCAGCAGGGAATTCGGGTACGAGCAGTACTTC.

In regard to this clone: Other DNA sequences within the sample encode an identical CDR3. This chain links TRBV7-2 with TRBJ2-5, with D perhaps given as TRBD1 or TRBD2 (5 bases each). From germline, CDR1 is SGHTA and CDR2 FQGNSA. This CDR3 comprises 14 residues. Trimming stripped 1 base from V and 2 bases from J, with 8 bases between. The chain's CDR3 is CASSLGGGQETQYF. As DNA, the CDR3 is TGTGCCAGCAGCTTAGGGGGCGGGCAAGAGACCCAGTACTTC. The variable domain in full, completed from reference TRBV7-2 and TRBJ2-5, reads GAGVSQSPSNKVTEKGKDVELRCDPISGHTALYWYRQSLGQGLEFLIYFQGNSAPDKSGLPSDRFSAERTGGSVSTLTIQRTQQEDSAVYLCASSLGGGQETQYFGPGTRLLVL.

The V gene is TRBV30, the J gene TRBJ1-1; D remains unclear. The CDR3 is 15 residues long. Between the trimmed V and J ends, which lost 0 bases and 0 bases, there was a span of 11 bases. Germline CDR1 GTSNPN, CDR2 SVGIG (reference sequence). CDR3 sequence reads: CAWSVVRSLNTEAFF. CDR3 nucleotide sequence: TGTGCCTGGAGTGTAGTGCGCAGTTTGAACACTGAAGCTTTCTTT.

This chain joins TRBV19 and TRBJ2-7; 9 bases agree with TRBD2. Germline assignment: CDR1 LNHDA and CDR2 SQIVND (reference sequence). CDR3 size: 15 residues. The junction had 7 bases not matched to a gene; V was cut back by 5 bases and J by 2 bases. This CDR3 is CASSRSGSGPYEQYF. The CDR3 DNA is TGTGCCAGTAGTCGTAGCGGGAGTGGTCCCTACGAGCAGTACTTC.

This clone has a single count. V is TRBV18 and J is TRBJ2-5; no reliable D call. The V gene's germline CDR1 is KGHSH and CDR2 LQKENI. This CDR3 is 17 amino acids long. Trimming took 6 bases from V and 2 from J, leaving 22 bases between them. This CDR3 is CASSPNPVWKIQETQYF. In DNA, the CDR3 is TGTGCCAGCTCTCCGAACCCGGTTTGGAAGATTCAAGAGACCCAGTACTTC. Using reference TRBV18 and TRBJ2-5 for the parts outside the CDR3, the full variable domain is NAGVMQNPRHLVRRRGQEARLRCSPMKGHSHVYWYRQLPEEGLKFMVYLQKENIIDESGMPKERFSAEFPKEGPSILRIQQVVRGDSAAYFCASSPNPVWKIQETQYFGPGTRLLVL.

This chain joins TRBV11-2 and TRBJ2-7, with D perhaps assigned TRBD1 or TRBD2 (5 bases each). Trimming took off 5 bases at V and 4 bases at J, with 15 bases between the two ends. The CDR3 consists of 14 residues. In germline, CDR1 is SGHAT, CDR2 FQNNGV. The CDR3 protein is CASSPGTTSYEQYF. CDR3 in DNA: TGTGCCAGCAGCCCAGGGACGACCAGTTACGAGCAGTACTTC.

This chain joins TRBV10-3 and TRBJ2-1; no clear D. This CDR3 spans 16 amino acids. Germline lookup yields CDR1 ENHRY and CDR2 SYGVKD. Trimming took off 0 bases at V and 3 bases at J, with 12 bases between the two ends. The CDR3 is CAISESGALIYNEQFF. The CDR3 bases are TGTGCCATCAGTGAGTCGGGTGCCCTAATCTACAATGAGCAGTTCTTC.

The V and J genes are TRBV28 and TRBJ2-7, with 13 bases lining up with TRBD2. The CDR3 has 15 residues. In germline, CDR1 is MDHEN, CDR2 SYDVKM. Losses at the gene ends were 6 bases for V and 2 bases for J; bases not matched to a gene: 4. In DNA form, the CDR3 reads TGTGCCAGCAGCTCCGGGACTAGCGGGACCTACGAGCAGTACTTC. Translating it yields CASSSGTSGTYEQYF.

This clone was counted at least ten times. The gene calls are TRBV6-4 and TRBJ2-2; 7 positions agree with TRBD2. The V and J ends lost 2 bases and 0 bases, in that order; junction bases with no gene match: 0. Germline-derived CDR1 and CDR2 are MRHNA and SNTAGT. The CDR3 is 15 residues long. The CDR3, as DNA: TGTGCCAGCAGTGACGGACTAGCGAACACCGGGGAGCTGTTTTTT. It is translated as CASSDGLANTGELFF.